This T cell receptor (beta chain) was retrieved from a study of molecular identifiers for immune sequencing clone quantification. Naive CD8 T cell sorting was performed on the CD8+CD4-CCR7+CD45RA+ phenotype. The V gene lost 4 bases and the J gene lost 4 bases, with 10 bases spanning the gap. Germline lookup yields CDR1 SGHVS and CDR2 FNYEAQ. The CDR3 covers 13 residues. Each CDR3 protein is one row after TCRdb ran MiXCR on the PCR reads. The sample holds 45,000 to 60,000 distinct CDR3 sequences, about a third seen once. The receptor was derived from a human donor in good health. Some libraries in this study had Jurkat cell RNA spiked in. Sequencing input: naive CD8+ T cells from blood, with Jurkat cell RNA spiked in. Described subset: FACS-sorted CD8+CD4-CCR7+CD45RA+ naive T cells. The V gene is TRBV7-6, the J gene TRBJ1-2, with D tentatively TRBD1 (5 bases). This CDR3 reads CASSSYDSYGYTF. The DNA of the CDR3 is TGTGCCAGCAGCTCCTACGACAGCTATGGCTACACCTTC.